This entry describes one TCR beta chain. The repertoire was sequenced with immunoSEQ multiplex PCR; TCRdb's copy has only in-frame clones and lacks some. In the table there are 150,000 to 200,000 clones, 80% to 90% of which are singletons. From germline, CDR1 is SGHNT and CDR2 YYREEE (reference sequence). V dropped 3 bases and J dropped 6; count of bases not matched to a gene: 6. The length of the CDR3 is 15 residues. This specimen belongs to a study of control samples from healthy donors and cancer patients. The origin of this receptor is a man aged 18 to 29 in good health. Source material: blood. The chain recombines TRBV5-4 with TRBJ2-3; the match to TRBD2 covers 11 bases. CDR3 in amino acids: CASSSLTSGADTQYF. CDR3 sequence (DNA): TGTGCCAGCAGCTCGTTGACTAGCGGGGCTGATACGCAGTATTTT.